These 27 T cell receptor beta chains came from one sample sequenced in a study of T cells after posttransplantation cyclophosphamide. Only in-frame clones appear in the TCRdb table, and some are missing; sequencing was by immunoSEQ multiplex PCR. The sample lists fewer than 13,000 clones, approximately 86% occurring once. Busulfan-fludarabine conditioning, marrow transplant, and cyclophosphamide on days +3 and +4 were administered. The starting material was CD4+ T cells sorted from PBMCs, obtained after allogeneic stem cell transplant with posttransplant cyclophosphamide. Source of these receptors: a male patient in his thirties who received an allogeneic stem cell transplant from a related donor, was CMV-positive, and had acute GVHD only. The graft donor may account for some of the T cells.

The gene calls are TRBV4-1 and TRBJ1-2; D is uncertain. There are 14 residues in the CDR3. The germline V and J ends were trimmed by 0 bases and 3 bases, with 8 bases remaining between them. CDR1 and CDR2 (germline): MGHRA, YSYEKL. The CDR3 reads CASSQDPRDYGYTF. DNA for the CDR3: TGCGCCAGCAGCCAAGATCCGCGGGACTATGGCTACACCTTC.

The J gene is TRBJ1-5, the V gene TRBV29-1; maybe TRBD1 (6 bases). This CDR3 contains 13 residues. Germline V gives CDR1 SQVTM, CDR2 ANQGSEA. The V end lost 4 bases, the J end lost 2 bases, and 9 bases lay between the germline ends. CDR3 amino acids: CSVANRGNQPQHF. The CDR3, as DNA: TGCAGCGTTGCGAACAGGGGCAATCAGCCCCAGCATTTT.

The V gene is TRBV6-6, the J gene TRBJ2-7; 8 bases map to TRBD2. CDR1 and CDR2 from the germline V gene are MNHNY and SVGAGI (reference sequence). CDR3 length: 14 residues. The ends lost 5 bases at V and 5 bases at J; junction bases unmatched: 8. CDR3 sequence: CASSRSGGSHEQYF. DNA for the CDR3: TGTGCCAGCAGTAGAAGCGGGGGATCCCACGAGCAGTACTTC.

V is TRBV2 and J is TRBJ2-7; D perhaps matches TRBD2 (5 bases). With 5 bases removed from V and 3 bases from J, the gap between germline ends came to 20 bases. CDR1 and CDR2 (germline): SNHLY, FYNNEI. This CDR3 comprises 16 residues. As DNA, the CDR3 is TGTGCCAGCAGTTTGAAGGGCCGTACTAGGGACTACGAGCAGTACTTC. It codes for CASSLKGRTRDYEQYF.

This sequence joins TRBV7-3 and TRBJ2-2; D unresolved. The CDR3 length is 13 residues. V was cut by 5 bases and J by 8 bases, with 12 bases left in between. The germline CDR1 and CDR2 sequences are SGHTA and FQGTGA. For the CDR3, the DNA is TGTGCCAGCAGCCCCCCATTTAGAGGGGAGCTGTTTTTT. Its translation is CASSPPFRGELFF.

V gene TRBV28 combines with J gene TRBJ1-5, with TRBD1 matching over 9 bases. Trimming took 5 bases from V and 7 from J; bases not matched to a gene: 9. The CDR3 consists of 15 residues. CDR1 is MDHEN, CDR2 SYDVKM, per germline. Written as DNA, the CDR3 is TGTGCCAGCAGTACTATTGGACAGGGGAGACAGCCCCAGCATTTT. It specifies CASSTIGQGRQPQHF.

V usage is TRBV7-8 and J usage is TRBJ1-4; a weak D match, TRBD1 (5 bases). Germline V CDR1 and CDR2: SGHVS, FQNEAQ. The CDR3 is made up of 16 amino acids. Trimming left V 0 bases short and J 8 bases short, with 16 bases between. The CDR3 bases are TGTGCCAGCAGCTTAGCGGGCCAGGGAGGAGGGGAAAAACTGTTTTTT. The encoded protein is CASSLAGQGGGEKLFF.

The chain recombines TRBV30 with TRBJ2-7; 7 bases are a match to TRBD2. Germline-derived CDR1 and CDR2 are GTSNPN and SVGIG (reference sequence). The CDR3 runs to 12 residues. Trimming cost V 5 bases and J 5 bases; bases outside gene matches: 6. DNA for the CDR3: TGTGCCTGGGCGGAGCGGGGAGACGAGCAGTACTTC. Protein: CAWAERGDEQYF.

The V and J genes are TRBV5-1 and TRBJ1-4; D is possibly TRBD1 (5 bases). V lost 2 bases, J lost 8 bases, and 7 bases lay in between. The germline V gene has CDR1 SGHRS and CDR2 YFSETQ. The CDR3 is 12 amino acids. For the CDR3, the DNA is TGCGCCAGCAGCTTAGCAGGGGAAAAACTGTTTTTT. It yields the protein CASSLAGEKLFF. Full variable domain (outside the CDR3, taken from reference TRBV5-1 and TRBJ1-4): KAGVTQTPRYLIKTRGQQVTLSCSPISGHRSVSWYQQTPGQGLQFLFEYFSETQRNKGNFPGRFSGRQFSNSRSEMNVSTLELGDSALYLCASSLAGEKLFFGSGTQLSVL.

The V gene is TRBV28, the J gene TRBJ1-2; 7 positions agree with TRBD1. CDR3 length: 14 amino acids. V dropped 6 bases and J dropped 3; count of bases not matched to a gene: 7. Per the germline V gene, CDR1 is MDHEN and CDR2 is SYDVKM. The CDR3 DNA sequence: TGTGCCAGCAGGTTACAGGGGTGGGACTATGGCTACACCTTC. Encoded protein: CASRLQGWDYGYTF.

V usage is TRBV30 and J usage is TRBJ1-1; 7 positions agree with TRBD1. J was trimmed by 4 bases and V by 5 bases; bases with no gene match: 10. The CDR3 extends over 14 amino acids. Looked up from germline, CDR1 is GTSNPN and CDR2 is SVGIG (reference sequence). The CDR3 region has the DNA TGTGCCTGGGGCCAGGGACAGCTGTTCACTGAAGCTTTCTTT. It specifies CAWGQGQLFTEAFF. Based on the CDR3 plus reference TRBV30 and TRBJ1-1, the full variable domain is SQTIHQWPATLVQPVGSPLSLECTVEGTSNPNLYWYRQAAGRGLQLLFYSVGIGQISSEVPQNLSASRPQDRQFILSSKKLLLSDSGFYLCAWGQGQLFTEAFFGQGTRLTVV.

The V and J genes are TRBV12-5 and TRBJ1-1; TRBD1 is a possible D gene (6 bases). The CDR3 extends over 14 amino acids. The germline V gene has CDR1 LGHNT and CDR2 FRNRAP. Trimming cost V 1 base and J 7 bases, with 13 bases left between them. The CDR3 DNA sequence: TGTGCTAGTGGTTTGGGCGCTCAGGGGCGTGAAGCTTTCTTT. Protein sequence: CASGLGAQGREAFF.

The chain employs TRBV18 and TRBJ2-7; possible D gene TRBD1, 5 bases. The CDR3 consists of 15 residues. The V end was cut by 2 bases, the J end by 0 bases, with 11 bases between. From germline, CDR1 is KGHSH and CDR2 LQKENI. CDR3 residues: CASSPMSDISYEQYF. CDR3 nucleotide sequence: TGTGCCAGCTCACCAATGTCGGACATCTCCTACGAGCAGTACTTC. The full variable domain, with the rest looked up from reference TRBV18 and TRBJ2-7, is NAGVMQNPRHLVRRRGQEARLRCSPMKGHSHVYWYRQLPEEGLKFMVYLQKENIIDESGMPKERFSAEFPKEGPSILRIQQVVRGDSAAYFCASSPMSDISYEQYFGPGTRLTVT.

CDR3 nucleotide sequence: TGTGCCAGCAGTTTTATCGAAGCGAGGGAGCCCCAGTACTTC. Encoded protein: CASSFIEAREPQYF. The chain uses TRBV6-1 and TRBJ2-5; weak D call: TRBD2 (5 bases). The CDR3 sequence is 14 residues long. CDR1 is MNHNS, CDR2 SASEGT, per germline. The V and J ends lost 5 bases and 9 bases respectively, with 19 bases between them.

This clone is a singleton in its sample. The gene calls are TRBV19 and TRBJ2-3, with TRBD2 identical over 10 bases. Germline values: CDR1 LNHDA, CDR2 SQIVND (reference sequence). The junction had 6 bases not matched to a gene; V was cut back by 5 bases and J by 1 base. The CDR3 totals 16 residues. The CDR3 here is CASSVAGTSGTDTQYF. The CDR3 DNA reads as TGTGCCAGTAGTGTCGCCGGGACTAGCGGCACAGATACGCAGTATTTT.

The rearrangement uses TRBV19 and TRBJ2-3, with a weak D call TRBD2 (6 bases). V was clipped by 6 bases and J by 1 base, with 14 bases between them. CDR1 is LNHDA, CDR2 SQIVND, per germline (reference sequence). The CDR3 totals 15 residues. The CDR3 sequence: CASSHGWGGTDTQYF. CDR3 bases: TGTGCCAGTAGCCACGGGTGGGGGGGCACAGATACGCAGTATTTT.

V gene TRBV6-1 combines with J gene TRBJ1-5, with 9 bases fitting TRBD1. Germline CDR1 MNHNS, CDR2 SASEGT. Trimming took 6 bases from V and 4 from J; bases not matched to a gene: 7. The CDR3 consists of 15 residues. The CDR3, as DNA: TGTGCCAGCAGGAATACAGGGGGCGGTAATCAGCCCCAGCATTTT. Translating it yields CASRNTGGGNQPQHF.

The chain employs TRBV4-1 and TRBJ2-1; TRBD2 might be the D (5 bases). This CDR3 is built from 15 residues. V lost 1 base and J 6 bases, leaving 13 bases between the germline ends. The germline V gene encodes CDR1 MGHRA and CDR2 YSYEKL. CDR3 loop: CASSQAYGGLNEQFF. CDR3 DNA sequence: TGCGCCAGCAGCCAAGCCTACGGAGGCCTCAATGAGCAGTTCTTC.

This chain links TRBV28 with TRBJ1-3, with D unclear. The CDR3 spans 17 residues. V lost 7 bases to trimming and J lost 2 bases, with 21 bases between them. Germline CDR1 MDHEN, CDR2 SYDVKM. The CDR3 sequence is CASTRTLGGGAGNTIYF. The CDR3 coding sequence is TGTGCCAGCACCAGGACTCTGGGAGGAGGCGCTGGAAACACCATATATTTT.

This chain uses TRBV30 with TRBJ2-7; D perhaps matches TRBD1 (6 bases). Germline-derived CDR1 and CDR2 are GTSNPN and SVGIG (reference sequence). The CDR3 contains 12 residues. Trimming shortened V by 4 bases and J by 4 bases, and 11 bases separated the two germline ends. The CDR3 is CAWKLDRYEQYF. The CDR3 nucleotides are TGTGCCTGGAAACTGGACAGATACGAGCAGTACTTC. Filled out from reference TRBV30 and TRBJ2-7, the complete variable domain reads SQTIHQWPATLVQPVGSPLSLECTVEGTSNPNLYWYRQAAGRGLQLLFYSVGIGQISSEVPQNLSASRPQDRQFILSSKKLLLSDSGFYLCAWKLDRYEQYFGPGTRLTVT.

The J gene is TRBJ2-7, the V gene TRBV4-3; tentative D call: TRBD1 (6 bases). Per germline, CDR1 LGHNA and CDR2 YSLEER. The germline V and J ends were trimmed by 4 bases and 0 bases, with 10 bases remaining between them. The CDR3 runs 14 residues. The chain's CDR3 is CASSRTGNSYEQYF. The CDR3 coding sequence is TGCGCCAGCAGCCGAACAGGGAACTCCTACGAGCAGTACTTC.

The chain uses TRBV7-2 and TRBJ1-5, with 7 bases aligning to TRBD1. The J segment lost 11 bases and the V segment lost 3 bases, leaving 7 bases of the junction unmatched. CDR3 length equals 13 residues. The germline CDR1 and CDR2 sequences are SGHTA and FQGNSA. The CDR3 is CASSLDRIGAQHF. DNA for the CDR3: TGTGCCAGCAGCTTGGACAGGATCGGGGCCCAGCATTTT.

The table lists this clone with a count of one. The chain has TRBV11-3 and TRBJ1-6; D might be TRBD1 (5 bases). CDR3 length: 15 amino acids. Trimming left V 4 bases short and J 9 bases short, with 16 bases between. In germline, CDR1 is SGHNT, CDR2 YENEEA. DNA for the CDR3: TGTGCCAGCAGCTCTGGGCAGGGTGTTCGTTCACCCCTCCACTTT. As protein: CASSSGQGVRSPLHF.

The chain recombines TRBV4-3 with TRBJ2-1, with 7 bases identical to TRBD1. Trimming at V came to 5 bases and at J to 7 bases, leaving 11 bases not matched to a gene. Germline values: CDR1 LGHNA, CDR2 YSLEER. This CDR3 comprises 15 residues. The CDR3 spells CASSLSRGPYNEQFF. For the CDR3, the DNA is TGCGCCAGCAGCTTGTCAAGGGGGCCTTATAATGAGCAGTTCTTC.

The CDR3 DNA reads TGTGCCAGCAGCTTATATCCAGCGTACGGCGGCTACACCTTC. This encodes CASSLYPAYGGYTF. This chain joins TRBV7-9 and TRBJ1-2; D is ambiguous. Trimming stripped 2 bases from V and 8 bases from J, with 15 bases between. Germline CDR1 and CDR2: SEHNR and FQNEAQ (reference sequence). This CDR3 contains 14 residues.

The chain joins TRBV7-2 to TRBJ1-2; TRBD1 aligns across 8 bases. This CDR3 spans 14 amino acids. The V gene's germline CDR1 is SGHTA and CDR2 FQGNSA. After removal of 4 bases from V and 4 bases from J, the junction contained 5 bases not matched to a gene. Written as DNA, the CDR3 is TGTGCCAGCAGCTCCCCCGGGACAGGCTATGGCTACACCTTC. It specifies CASSSPGTGYGYTF.

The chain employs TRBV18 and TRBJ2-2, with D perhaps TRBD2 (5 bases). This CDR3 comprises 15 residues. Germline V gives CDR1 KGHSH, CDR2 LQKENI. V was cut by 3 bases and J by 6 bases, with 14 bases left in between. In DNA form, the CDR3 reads TGTGCCAGCTCACCGGATGAGGGCGCGGCCGGGGAGCTGTTTTTT. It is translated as CASSPDEGAAGELFF.